The 11 T cell receptor beta chains presented below share a single source sample, sequenced in a study of blood T cell repertoires in COVID-19. This table comes from immunoSEQ multiplex PCR, and its TCRdb copy is limited to in-frame clones, with some not included. The sample lists a few hundred thousand clones, approximately 86% occurring once. The sample consisted of peripheral blood. The receptors originated from a human donor in a cohort sampled during active COVID-19.

The V gene is TRBV6-5, the J gene TRBJ2-7, with 10 bases identical to TRBD1. V trimming: 0 bases; J trimming: 4 bases; junction bases outside the gene matches: 6. There are 16 residues in the CDR3. Per germline, CDR1 MNHEY and CDR2 SVGAGI. The CDR3: CASSYSLGQGQYEQYF. CDR3 DNA: TGTGCCAGCAGTTACTCGCTGGGACAGGGGCAGTACGAGCAGTACTTC.

In this sample, this clone turned up a few times. The V and J genes are TRBV7-2 and TRBJ2-6; D uncertain. V lost 4 bases and J lost 2, with 9 bases in between. Germline V lookup: CDR1 SGHTA, CDR2 FQGNSA. The CDR3 consists of 15 residues. The CDR3 loop is CASSWAGTGANVLTF. The DNA of the CDR3 is TGTGCCAGCAGCTGGGCCGGTACTGGGGCCAACGTCCTGACTTTC.

The J gene is TRBJ2-7, the V gene TRBV4-3; 7 bases map to TRBD1. The CDR3 is 16 amino acids. Germline loops: CDR1 LGHNA, CDR2 YSLEER. The trim removed 3 bases at V and 2 bases at J, leaving 10 bases unmatched. The CDR3 loop reads CASSHLITGAPYEQYF. In DNA, the CDR3 is TGCGCCAGCAGCCACCTAATTACAGGGGCCCCCTACGAGCAGTACTTC.

The chain carries TRBV18 and TRBJ2-7; TRBD2 matches at 7 bases. Germline V gene sequence: CDR1 KGHSH, CDR2 LQKENI. The CDR3 totals 15 residues. Unmatched junction bases numbered 8, after V lost 2 bases and J lost 4 bases. This CDR3 reads CASSPAGGGSYEQYF. For the CDR3, the DNA is TGTGCCAGCTCACCAGCCGGCGGGGGTTCGTACGAGCAGTACTTC.

The J gene is TRBJ1-2, the V gene TRBV3-1 (or the pseudogene TRBV3-2); possible D gene TRBD1, 6 bases. Trimming removed 2 bases at V and 0 bases at J, with 22 bases between. The germline gives CDR1 LGHDT, CDR2 YNNKEL (reference sequence). CDR3 length equals 19 residues. In DNA, the CDR3 is TGTGCCAGCAGCCAACAGGGGAGGGCAGAAAAATCTACTAACTATGGCTACACCTTC. Encoded protein: CASSQQGRAEKSTNYGYTF.

V usage is TRBV6-5 and J usage is TRBJ2-3; D remains ambiguous. V was pared by 2 bases and J by 5 bases, with 11 bases between. The CDR3 length is 14 residues. Germline assignment: CDR1 MNHEY and CDR2 SVGAGI. CDR3 in DNA: TGTGCCAGCAGTTACGCACGCAAGAGAGATACGCAGTATTTT. Amino acids: CASSYARKRDTQYF.

The chain joins TRBV9 to TRBJ2-1; D possibly corresponds to TRBD2 (5 bases). This CDR3 has 14 residues. Germline V gene data show CDR1 as SGDLS and CDR2 as YYNGEE. V was trimmed by 2 bases and J by 10 bases, leaving 16 bases between them. CDR3 in amino acids: CASSVGVTPQEQFF. In DNA, the CDR3 is TGTGCCAGCAGCGTGGGAGTCACGCCGCAGGAGCAGTTCTTC.

The V gene is TRBV28, the J gene TRBJ1-5; TRBD1 agrees at 12 bases. Trimming removed 2 bases from V and 2 bases from J; junction bases left unmatched: 10. This CDR3 region has 19 residues. Germline V gene data show CDR1 as MDHEN and CDR2 as SYDVKM. The CDR3 here is CASSLARTGTGGGNQPQHF. The CDR3 region has the DNA TGTGCCAGCAGTTTAGCCCGGACCGGGACAGGGGGCGGCAATCAGCCCCAGCATTTT.

V gene TRBV2 combines with J gene TRBJ2-1; 9 bases match TRBD1. Germline assignment: CDR1 SNHLY and CDR2 FYNNEI. V shed 3 bases, J shed 4 bases, and the junction held 4 bases outside the gene matches. This CDR3 is 15 amino acids long. The DNA of the CDR3 is TGTGCCAGCAGTGAGGGGACAGGGAGATACAATGAGCAGTTCTTC. This encodes CASSEGTGRYNEQFF.

This clone was seen just once. The rearrangement links TRBV28 to TRBJ2-7, with 8 bases lining up with TRBD1. V shed 3 bases, J shed 0 bases, and the junction held 10 bases outside the gene matches. Germline-derived CDR1 and CDR2 are MDHEN and SYDVKM. CDR3 size: 17 residues. CDR3 in amino acids: CASSFPMGQESSYEQYF. In DNA, the CDR3 is TGTGCCAGCAGTTTTCCTATGGGACAGGAGAGCTCCTACGAGCAGTACTTC.

This clone was seen a handful of times. The chain joins TRBV13 to TRBJ1-1; 10 bases are shared with TRBD1. The length of the CDR3 is 15 residues. In germline, CDR1 is PRHDT, CDR2 FYEKMQ (reference sequence). Trimming cost V 5 bases and J 3 bases; bases outside gene matches: 6. In nucleotides, the CDR3 is TGTGCCAGCAGCCTCCCGACAGGGGGCGACACTGAAGCTTTCTTT. This encodes CASSLPTGGDTEAFF.